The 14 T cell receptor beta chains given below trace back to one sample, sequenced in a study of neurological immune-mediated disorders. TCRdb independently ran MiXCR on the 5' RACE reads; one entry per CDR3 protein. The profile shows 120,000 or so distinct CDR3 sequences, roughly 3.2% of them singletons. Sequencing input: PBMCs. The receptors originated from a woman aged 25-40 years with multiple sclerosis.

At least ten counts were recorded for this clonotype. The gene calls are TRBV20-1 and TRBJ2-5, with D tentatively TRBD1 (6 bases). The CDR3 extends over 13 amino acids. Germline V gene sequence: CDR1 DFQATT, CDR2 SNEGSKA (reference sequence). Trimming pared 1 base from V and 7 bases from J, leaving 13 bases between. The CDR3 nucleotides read TGCAGTGCTAGAGGGGGACACTTGGGGACCCAGTACTTC. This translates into CSARGGHLGTQYF.

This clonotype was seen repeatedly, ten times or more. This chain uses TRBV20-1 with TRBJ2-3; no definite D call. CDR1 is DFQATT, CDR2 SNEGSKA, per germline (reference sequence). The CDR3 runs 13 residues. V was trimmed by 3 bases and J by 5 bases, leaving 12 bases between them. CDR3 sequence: CSARPPPQDTQYF. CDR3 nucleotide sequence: TGCAGTGCTAGGCCTCCCCCCCAAGATACGCAGTATTTT.

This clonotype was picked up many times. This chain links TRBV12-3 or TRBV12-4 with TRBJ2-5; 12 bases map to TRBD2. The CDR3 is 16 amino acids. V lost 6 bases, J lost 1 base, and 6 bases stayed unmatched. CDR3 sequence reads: CASSLAGGLSQETQYF. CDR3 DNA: TGTGCCAGCAGCCTAGCGGGGGGGCTGAGCCAAGAGACCCAGTACTTC.

The CDR3 loop reads CSATRDRGFGRGTEAFF. CDR3 in DNA: TGCAGTGCTACCCGGGACAGGGGATTCGGACGAGGCACTGAAGCTTTCTTT. The chain is built from TRBV20-1 and TRBJ1-1; 10 nucleotides align to TRBD1. Trimming took 4 bases from V and 4 from J; bases not matched to a gene: 15. This CDR3 is built from 17 residues. The germline V gene has CDR1 DFQATT and CDR2 SNEGSKA (reference sequence).

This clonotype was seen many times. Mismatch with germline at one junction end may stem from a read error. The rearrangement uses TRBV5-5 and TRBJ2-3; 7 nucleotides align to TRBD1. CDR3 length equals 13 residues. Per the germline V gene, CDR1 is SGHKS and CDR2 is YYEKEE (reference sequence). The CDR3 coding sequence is TGTGCCAGCACCTTGACAGGGACAGATACGCAGTATTTT. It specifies CASTLTGTDTQYF.

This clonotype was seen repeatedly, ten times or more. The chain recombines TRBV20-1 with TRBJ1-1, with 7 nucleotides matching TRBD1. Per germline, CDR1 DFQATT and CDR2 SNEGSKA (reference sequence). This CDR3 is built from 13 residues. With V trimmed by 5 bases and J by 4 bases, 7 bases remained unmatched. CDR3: CSAAPDRATEAFF. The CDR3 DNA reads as TGCAGTGCTGCACCCGACAGGGCCACTGAAGCTTTCTTT.

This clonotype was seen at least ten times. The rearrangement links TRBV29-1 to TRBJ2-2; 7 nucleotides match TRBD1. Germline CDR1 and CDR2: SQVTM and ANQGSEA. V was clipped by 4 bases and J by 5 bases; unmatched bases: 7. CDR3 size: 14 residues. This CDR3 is CSVGQGGLTGELFF. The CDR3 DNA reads TGCAGCGTTGGACAGGGCGGCTTAACCGGGGAGCTGTTTTTT.

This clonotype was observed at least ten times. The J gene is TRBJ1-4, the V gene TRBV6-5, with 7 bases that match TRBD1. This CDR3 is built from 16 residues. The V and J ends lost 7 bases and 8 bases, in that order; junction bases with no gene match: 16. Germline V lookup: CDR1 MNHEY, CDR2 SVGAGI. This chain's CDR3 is CASTNQFPTGHEKLFF. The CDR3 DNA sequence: TGTGCCAGCACTAACCAATTCCCGACAGGGCACGAAAAACTGTTTTTT.

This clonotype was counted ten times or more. CDR3 loop: CASSVGTGSTGELFF. The CDR3 DNA reads as TGTGCCAGCAGTGTGGGGACAGGGAGCACCGGGGAGCTGTTTTTT. The J gene is TRBJ2-2, the V gene TRBV25-1; 9 bases are shared with TRBD1. Germline-derived CDR1 and CDR2 are MGHDK and SYGVNS. Germline trimming cut 4 bases from V and 4 bases from J; bases unmatched to any gene: 4. There are 15 residues in the CDR3.

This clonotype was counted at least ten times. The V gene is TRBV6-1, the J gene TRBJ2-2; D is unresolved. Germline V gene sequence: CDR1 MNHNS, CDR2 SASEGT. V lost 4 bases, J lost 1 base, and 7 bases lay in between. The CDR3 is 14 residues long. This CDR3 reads CASSASWNTGELFF. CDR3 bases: TGTGCCAGCAGTGCGAGTTGGAACACCGGGGAGCTGTTTTTT.

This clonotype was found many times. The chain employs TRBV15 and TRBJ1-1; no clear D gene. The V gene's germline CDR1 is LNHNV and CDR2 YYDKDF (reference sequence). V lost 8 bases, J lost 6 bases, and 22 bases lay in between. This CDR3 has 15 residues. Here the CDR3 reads CATGGLIEGRAEAFF. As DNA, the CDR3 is TGTGCCACCGGCGGATTGATTGAGGGAAGGGCTGAAGCTTTCTTT.

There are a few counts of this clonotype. CDR3 residues: CASSPRSGLRPGELFF. In DNA form, the CDR3 reads TGTGCCAGCAGTCCCCGGTCGGGCCTTCGTCCCGGGGAGCTGTTTTTT. The chain employs TRBV12-3 or TRBV12-4 and TRBJ2-2, with D hard to call. The CDR3 has 16 amino acids. V lost 5 bases and J lost 6, with 19 bases in between.

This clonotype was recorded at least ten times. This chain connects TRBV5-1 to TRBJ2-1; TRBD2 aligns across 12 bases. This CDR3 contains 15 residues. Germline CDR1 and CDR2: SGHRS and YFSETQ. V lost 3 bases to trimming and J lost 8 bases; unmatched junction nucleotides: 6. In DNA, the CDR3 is TGCGCCAGCAGCTCTAGGACTAGCGGGACGGATGAGCAGTTCTTC. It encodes CASSSRTSGTDEQFF.

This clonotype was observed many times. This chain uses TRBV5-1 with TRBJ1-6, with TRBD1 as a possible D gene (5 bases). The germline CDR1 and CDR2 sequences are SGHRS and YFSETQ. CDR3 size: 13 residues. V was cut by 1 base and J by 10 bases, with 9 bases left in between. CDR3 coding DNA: TGCGCCAGCAGCTTGAGGGCAGGGTCACCCCTCCACTTT. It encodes CASSLRAGSPLHF.